A single sample gave rise to the 18 T cell receptor beta chains below, sequenced in a study of HIV-infected patients and healthy controls. The repertoire came from unfractionated whole blood and reflected all unsorted peripheral T cells. 450 to 600 ng RNA was reverse transcribed with alpha and beta constant-region primers. Alpha and beta chain libraries were made separately by chain-specific third strand synthesis with multiplexing indices. TCRdb analysed the 5' RACE reads with MiXCR anew, one entry per CDR3 protein. This sample has about 6,400 distinct CDR3 sequences; roughly 9.8% occur once, and the top ten carry around 27%. The sequencing here drew on blood, taken before antiretroviral therapy. The receptors shown here come from an adult with HIV infection.

The V gene is TRBV6-5, the J gene TRBJ2-3; D ambiguous. The V end lost 4 bases, the J end lost 0 bases, and 8 bases lay between the germline ends. The germline V gene has CDR1 MNHEY and CDR2 SVGAGI. The CDR3 runs 14 residues. The CDR3 region is CASSSGASTDTQYF. In DNA form, the CDR3 reads TGTGCCAGCAGTTCCGGAGCTAGCACAGATACGCAGTATTTT.

Within the sample, this clonotype is medium-sized. The rearrangement joins TRBV6-5 to TRBJ1-1, with a possible D match to TRBD1 (6 bases). Germline CDR1 reads MNHEY; CDR2 reads SVGAGI. V gave up 2 bases and J gave up 0 bases, with 22 bases separating them. This CDR3 is 19 amino acids long. The CDR3 coding sequence is TGTGCCAGCAGTTACGACGGGTTGGGGGCGGCTTTCATGAACACTGAAGCTTTCTTT. Its translation: CASSYDGLGAAFMNTEAFF.

Many counts were recorded for this clonotype. The gene calls are TRBV5-4 and TRBJ1-2; perhaps TRBD1 as D (5 bases). The V gene lost 0 bases and the J gene lost 5 bases, with 11 bases spanning the gap. CDR3 size: 14 residues. Germline CDR1 is SGHNT and CDR2 is YYREEE (reference sequence). CDR3 bases: TGTGCCAGCAGCTTGGTAGGGGCTGGGTATGGCTACACCTTC. It yields the protein CASSLVGAGYGYTF. The variable domain in full, with the rest retrieved from reference TRBV5-4 and TRBJ1-2, is ETGVTQSPTHLIKTRGQQVTLRCSSQSGHNTVSWYQQALGQGPQFIFQYYREEENGRGNFPPRFSGLQFPNYSSELNVNALELDDSALYLCASSLVGAGYGYTFGSGTRLTVV.

This clonotype has only a few counts. The rearrangement joins TRBV28 to TRBJ1-1; TRBD1 matches 8 bases. The CDR3 runs 13 residues. Per germline, CDR1 MDHEN and CDR2 SYDVKM. The V and J ends lost 8 bases and 4 bases, in that order; junction bases with no gene match: 6. CDR3 nucleotides: TGTGCCAGCCAAAGGACAGGGCTCACTGAAGCTTTCTTT. Its translation is CASQRTGLTEAFF.

This clonotype was observed many times. The V call is TRBV6-2 or TRBV6-3, the J call TRBJ1-5, with TRBD1 identical over 9 bases. Germline lookup yields CDR1 MNHEY and CDR2 SVGEGT. J was trimmed by 3 bases and V by 10 bases; bases with no gene match: 10. This CDR3 spans 15 amino acids. The CDR3 spells CAIRGGTGINQPQHF. The CDR3 coding sequence is TGTGCCATCCGCGGGGGGACAGGGATCAATCAGCCCCAGCATTTT.

The rearrangement uses TRBV11-2 and TRBJ1-1; possibly TRBD1 for D (5 bases). Per germline, CDR1 SGHAT and CDR2 FQNNGV. This CDR3 region has 14 residues. Trimming pared 5 bases from V and 4 bases from J, leaving 14 bases between. The CDR3 nucleotides are TGTGCCAGCAGCCGTACCCTACAGGTCACTGAAGCTTTCTTT. Its translation is CASSRTLQVTEAFF.

The chain employs TRBV12-3 or TRBV12-4 and TRBJ1-5, with D perhaps matching TRBD1 (5 bases). The CDR3 runs to 16 residues. Deletions cut 5 bases from V and 7 bases from J, with 21 bases between. The CDR3 is CASSPGGAGFGQPQHF. The CDR3 nucleotides read TGTGCCAGCAGTCCGGGTGGGGCTGGGTTTGGGCAGCCCCAGCATTTT.

This clonotype is medium-sized by share. The chain uses TRBV20-1 and TRBJ2-5; D may correspond to TRBD1 or TRBD2 (5 bases each). V lost 6 bases and J lost 4, with 15 bases in between. CDR3 length equals 13 residues. CDR1 and CDR2 (germline): DFQATT, SNEGSKA (reference sequence). This CDR3 is CSAPKGAGETQYF. The DNA for the CDR3 is TGCAGTGCCCCCAAAGGGGCGGGAGAGACCCAGTACTTC.

In this sample, this clonotype turned up many times. This chain joins TRBV9 and TRBJ1-4; D possibly corresponds to TRBD1 (6 bases). CDR3 length equals 14 residues. Germline V gene sequence: CDR1 SGDLS, CDR2 YYNGEE. With 5 bases removed from V and 3 bases from J, the gap between germline ends came to 11 bases. CDR3 nucleotide sequence: TGTGCCAGCAGTAGGGGGTTTGCTAATGAAAAACTGTTTTTT. Protein product: CASSRGFANEKLFF.

This clonotype is medium-sized (0.01 to 0.1%) by share. The V gene is TRBV20-1, the J gene TRBJ2-3; 11 positions agree with TRBD2. This CDR3 is 17 amino acids long. Per the germline V gene, CDR1 is DFQATT and CDR2 is SNEGSKA (reference sequence). With V trimmed by 0 bases and J by 1 base, 6 bases remained unmatched. Written as DNA, the CDR3 is TGCAGTGCTAGAGATGTGACGGGACTAGCGGGCACAGATACGCAGTATTTT. Amino acid sequence: CSARDVTGLAGTDTQYF.

This chain links TRBV28 with TRBJ2-4, with D unresolved. Trimming removed 2 bases from V and 2 bases from J, with 7 bases in between. Germline V gene lookup returns CDR1 MDHEN and CDR2 SYDVKM. This CDR3 region has 14 residues. CDR3 region: CASSLIFPKNIQYF. In nucleotides, the CDR3 is TGTGCCAGCAGTTTAATTTTTCCCAAAAACATTCAGTACTTC.

This clonotype came up many times. This chain uses TRBV24-1 with TRBJ2-2; weak D call: TRBD1 (5 bases). Germline V gives CDR1 KGHDR, CDR2 SFDVKD. V was pared by 5 bases and J by 2 bases, with 8 bases between. The CDR3 runs to 14 residues. Here the CDR3 reads CATSVQGNTGELFF. Written as DNA, the CDR3 is TGTGCCACCAGTGTGCAGGGAAACACCGGGGAGCTGTTTTTT.

This clonotype is medium-sized (0.01 to 0.1%). The chain joins TRBV28 to TRBJ2-1, with 12 bases fitting TRBD2. V was clipped by 10 bases and J by 4 bases; unmatched bases: 11. CDR1 is MDHEN, CDR2 SYDVKM, per germline. The length of the CDR3 is 16 residues. CDR3 DNA: TGTGCCATCACGGGACTAGCGGGTTTAACTTACAATGAGCAGTTCTTC. Protein sequence: CAITGLAGLTYNEQFF. The full variable domain, completed using reference TRBV28 and TRBJ2-1, is DVKVTQSSRYLVKRTGEKVFLECVQDMDHENMFWYRQDPGLGLRLIYFSYDVKMKEKGDIPEGYSVSREKKERFSLILESASTNQTSMYLCAITGLAGLTYNEQFFGPGTRLTVL.

The chain couples TRBV29-1 to TRBJ2-3, with D uncertain. The CDR3 has 10 residues. Germline-derived CDR1 and CDR2 are SQVTM and ANQGSEA. With 4 bases removed from V and 10 bases from J, the gap between germline ends came to 9 bases. In DNA, the CDR3 is TGCAGCGTTGGCGAAGGGCCGCAGTATTTT. The encoded protein is CSVGEGPQYF.

Sample share makes this clonotype medium-sized. This rearrangement joins TRBV5-4 to TRBJ2-1; unclear D gene. Germline V lookup: CDR1 SGHNT, CDR2 YYREEE (reference sequence). This CDR3 is built from 15 residues. V was shortened by 3 bases and J by 2 bases, with 12 bases between the two germline ends. The CDR3 nucleotides read TGTGCCAGCAGCTCCCCGGCTGGAGCCTACAATGAGCAGTTCTTC. It translates to CASSSPAGAYNEQFF.

This clonotype rates as medium-sized. This chain links TRBV6-5 with TRBJ1-2; 7 nucleotides agree with TRBD1. The CDR3 is made up of 16 amino acids. Trimming at V came to 2 bases and at J to 5 bases, leaving 11 bases not matched to a gene. Germline-derived CDR1 and CDR2 are MNHEY and SVGAGI. This CDR3 reads CASSYPTGTEAYGYTF. CDR3 nucleotides: TGTGCCAGCAGTTACCCTACCGGGACAGAAGCTTATGGCTACACCTTC.

The table lists this clonotype with many counts. V usage is TRBV19 and J usage is TRBJ1-5; D gene ambiguous. CDR3 length: 15 amino acids. CDR1 and CDR2 from the germline V gene are LNHDA and SQIVND (reference sequence). V lost 1 base and J lost 6, with 13 bases in between. This CDR3 reads CASSIAVGPGQPQHF. The CDR3, as DNA: TGTGCCAGTAGTATAGCGGTAGGACCAGGTCAGCCCCAGCATTTT.

In its sample, this clonotype ranks as medium-sized (0.01 to 0.1%). The V call is TRBV2, the J call TRBJ1-1; D not certain. The CDR3 spans 14 residues. The V and J ends lost 5 bases and 5 bases respectively, with 15 bases between them. Germline loops: CDR1 SNHLY, CDR2 FYNNEI. DNA for the CDR3: TGTGCCAGCAGTCCAAGAGTCGGGATGACTGAAGCTTTCTTT. Amino acid sequence: CASSPRVGMTEAFF.